The clone carrying this T cell receptor beta chain was counted many times. Noted time point: newly diagnosed GD, antithyroid drugs for less than 3 months. From RNA extracted from PBMCs, the TCR library was made. The data originate from a study of regulatory T cells in long-lasting Graves disease. iRepertoire HTBI primers and Arm-PCR of CDR3 regions built TCR beta libraries. Using its own MiXCR run on the multiplex PCR reads, TCRdb lists one record per CDR3 protein. This sample yields a few hundred thousand distinct CDR3 sequences, of which roughly 17% are seen a single time; 25% to 30% belongs to the top ten. CDR1 and CDR2 from the germline V gene are LGHNA and YSLEER. The CDR3 runs 15 residues. V lost 0 bases and J lost 4, with 12 bases in between. Separately, the same data were catalogued under a study of T cells in Graves' hyperthyroidism and ophthalmopathy. That paper adds: These patients, aged 18 to 65, had recently diagnosed hyperthyroidism lasting under 2 months.

The chain recombines TRBV4-3 with TRBJ2-5; tentatively, D is TRBD2 (5 bases). The source material was peripheral blood mononuclear cells (PBMCs), sampled at new diagnosis, from a patient treated with antithyroid drugs. This TCR derives from a man in his forties with Graves disease. The DNA of the CDR3 is TGCGCCAGCAGCCAAGACCTATTTGCGGGAGAGACCCAGTACTTC. The encoded protein is CASSQDLFAGETQYF.